Listed here are 17 T cell receptor beta chains from one sample, sequenced in a study of T cells in narcolepsy. Libraries were prepared by immunoSEQ multiplex PCR; TCRdb keeps only in-frame clonotypes and omits some of them. This table holds some 20,000 clones, over 80% found once. The source material was memory (CD45RA-) CD4+ T cells from blood. These receptors came from a human donor in good health.

The genes are TRBV18 and TRBJ2-1; TRBD2 agrees at 7 bases. Germline CDR1 KGHSH, CDR2 LQKENI. Unmatched junction bases numbered 10, after V lost 1 base and J lost 7 bases. The CDR3 runs 16 residues. The CDR3 is CASSPQTGLGGNEQFF. The CDR3 region has the DNA TGTGCCAGCTCACCACAGACTGGACTAGGCGGTAATGAGCAGTTCTTC.

This clone was observed a single time. J is TRBJ1-4 and V is TRBV10-2; a weak D match, TRBD1 (6 bases). The CDR3 is 15 amino acids. Germline V gives CDR1 WSHSY, CDR2 SAAADI. The V gene lost 6 bases and the J gene lost 2 bases, with 13 bases spanning the gap. This CDR3 reads CASSTGFGTNEKLFF. The CDR3 DNA sequence: TGCGCCAGCAGCACAGGGTTCGGGACTAATGAAAAACTGTTTTTT.

This rearrangement joins TRBV7-2 to TRBJ2-3, with unresolved D. Trimming took 1 base from V and 4 from J, leaving 12 bases between them. The V gene's germline CDR1 is SGHTA and CDR2 FQGNSA. The CDR3 totals 15 residues. The CDR3 nucleotides read TGTGCCAGCAGCTTAGGAGGTGCATCGGCAGATACGCAGTATTTT. Protein sequence: CASSLGGASADTQYF.

This clone was detected only a few times. Its ends do not fully match the called genes, so a read error is possible. The chain employs TRBV15 and TRBJ1-4; possibly TRBD1 for D (5 bases). The germline gives CDR1 LNHNV, CDR2 YYDKDF (reference sequence). The CDR3 extends over 13 amino acids. The chain's CDR3 is CATSRDQGRVVLF. CDR3 in DNA: TGTGCCACCAGCAGAGATCAGGGCAGGGTCGTACTTTTT.

The J gene is TRBJ1-4, the V gene TRBV7-9, with D possibly matching TRBD1 (5 bases). CDR3 size: 15 residues. CDR1 and CDR2 (germline): SEHNR, FQNEAQ (reference sequence). The V end lost 0 bases, the J end lost 5 bases, and 10 bases lay between the germline ends. CDR3 sequence reads: CASSLALTDNEKLFF. CDR3 sequence (DNA): TGTGCCAGCAGCTTAGCTCTGACAGACAATGAAAAACTGTTTTTT.

The genes are TRBV5-1 and TRBJ2-6; D gene ambiguous. The V and J ends lost 0 bases and 2 bases respectively, with 15 bases between them. The CDR3 runs to 18 residues. Germline V lookup: CDR1 SGHRS, CDR2 YFSETQ. CDR3: CASSLGGPIRAGANVLTF. The CDR3 region has the DNA TGCGCCAGCAGCTTGGGCGGACCGATTAGGGCTGGGGCCAACGTCCTGACTTTC.

The V and J genes are TRBV5-1 and TRBJ1-3, with 10 positions matching TRBD1. Germline trimming cut 4 bases from V and 0 bases from J; bases unmatched to any gene: 13. The germline gives CDR1 SGHRS, CDR2 YFSETQ. CDR3 size: 19 residues. CDR3 protein: CASSVGTGAQGSSGNTIYF. The DNA of the CDR3 is TGCGCCAGCAGCGTCGGGACAGGGGCGCAAGGGAGCTCTGGAAACACCATATATTTT.

This clone was recorded only once. This chain uses TRBV9 with TRBJ1-6; 8 positions agree with TRBD1. Germline loops: CDR1 SGDLS, CDR2 YYNGEE. The CDR3 is 15 residues long. V gave up 5 bases and J gave up 8 bases; unmatched junction bases: 9. Written as DNA, the CDR3 is TGTGCCAGCAGTGCGACAGGGGTGAGGGATTCACCCCTCCACTTT. This sequence encodes CASSATGVRDSPLHF.

V and J are TRBV5-4 and TRBJ2-3, with 10 bases matching TRBD2. V shed 4 bases and J 6 bases; nucleotides not matched to a gene: 8. This CDR3 is built from 15 residues. Germline V lookup: CDR1 SGHNT, CDR2 YYREEE (reference sequence). CDR3 DNA: TGTGCCAGCAGCCCGGGACTAGCGAGTTTGGATACGCAGTATTTT. It is translated as CASSPGLASLDTQYF.

V is TRBV7-2 and J is TRBJ2-7, with a tentative D call TRBD2 (6 bases). Germline values: CDR1 SGHTA, CDR2 FQGNSA. The CDR3 is 14 residues long. Trimming shortened V by 8 bases and J by 0 bases, and 14 bases separated the two germline ends. CDR3 DNA sequence: TGTGCCAGCGGGGGGTCTTCGAGCTCCTACGAGCAGTACTTC. The encoded protein is CASGGSSSSYEQYF.

A single count supports this clone. The chain combines TRBV19 with TRBJ1-5, with D hard to call. Germline values: CDR1 LNHDA, CDR2 SQIVND (reference sequence). Trimming shortened V by 3 bases and J by 3 bases, and 6 bases separated the two germline ends. The CDR3 extends over 13 amino acids. The CDR3 DNA reads TGTGCCAGTAGTATTGGGTTCAATCAGCCCCAGCATTTT. Translation: CASSIGFNQPQHF. The full variable domain, its missing parts supplied by reference TRBV19 and TRBJ1-5, is DGGITQSPKYLFRKEGQNVTLSCEQNLNHDAMYWYRQDPGQGLRLIYYSQIVNDFQKGDIAEGYSVSREKKESFPLTVTSAQKNPTAFYLCASSIGFNQPQHFGDGTRLSIL.

V usage is TRBV5-1 and J usage is TRBJ1-1, with 7 bases matching TRBD1. Germline V gene lookup returns CDR1 SGHRS and CDR2 YFSETQ. The V segment lost 4 bases and the J segment 4 bases; nucleotides outside the gene matches: 13. The CDR3 consists of 16 residues. As DNA, the CDR3 is TGCGCCAGCAGCCCTACACCCGACAGGGCGTTCACTGAAGCTTTCTTT. Protein product: CASSPTPDRAFTEAFF.

This clone was seen a handful of times. The chain uses TRBV5-1 and TRBJ1-4; 10 nucleotides agree with TRBD1. CDR3 size: 16 residues. Germline V lookup: CDR1 SGHRS, CDR2 YFSETQ. J gave up 2 bases and V 3 bases, and 4 bases lay outside the gene matches. The CDR3 sequence: CASSWTGGATNEKLFF. CDR3 nucleotide sequence: TGCGCCAGCAGCTGGACAGGGGGGGCCACTAATGAAAAACTGTTTTTT.

The V call is TRBV5-1, the J call TRBJ1-4; 11 bases match TRBD1. The ends lost 1 base at V and 7 bases at J; junction bases unmatched: 3. Germline lookup yields CDR1 SGHRS and CDR2 YFSETQ. The CDR3 extends over 15 amino acids. CDR3 region: CASSLSGTGGEKLFF. CDR3 in DNA: TGCGCCAGCAGCTTGAGCGGGACAGGGGGTGAAAAACTGTTTTTT.

This clone has a handful of counts. The rearrangement joins TRBV25-1 to TRBJ2-3; D is possibly TRBD2 (6 bases). CDR1 and CDR2 from the germline V gene are MGHDK and SYGVNS. The germline V and J ends were trimmed by 3 bases and 4 bases, with 11 bases remaining between them. The CDR3 has 14 residues. Here the CDR3 reads CASSETGVADTQYF. Here the CDR3 DNA reads TGTGCCAGCAGTGAGACGGGAGTGGCAGATACGCAGTATTTT.

The J gene is TRBJ2-1, the V gene TRBV7-2, with 8 nucleotides matching TRBD1. V shed 5 bases and J 0 bases; nucleotides not matched to a gene: 3. The CDR3 length is 15 residues. Looked up from germline, CDR1 is SGHTA and CDR2 is FQGNSA. The CDR3 DNA follows: TGTGCCAGCAGCGCCAGGGGGCTCTCCTACAATGAGCAGTTCTTC. Encoded protein: CASSARGLSYNEQFF.

This sequence joins TRBV11-1 and TRBJ2-7, with D tentatively TRBD2 (5 bases). The ends were cut back, 3 bases at V and 9 bases at J, with 12 bases in the middle. CDR1 is SGHAT and CDR2 is FQDESV in the germline V gene (reference sequence). The CDR3 covers 12 residues. DNA for the CDR3: TGTGCCAGCAGCTTGGGAGAATCGGGGCAGTACTTC. Its translation: CASSLGESGQYF.